This entry lists 27 T cell receptor beta chains sequenced from one sample in a study of blood T cell repertoires in COVID-19. Profiling relied on immunoSEQ multiplex PCR, and the TCRdb table lists in-frame clones only, not all of them. The sample yields a few hundred thousand clones, nearly 90% seen once. The sequenced sample consisted of peripheral blood. Every receptor here comes from a man between 18 and 29 years old with active or convalescent COVID-19.

On this clone: It may be a read error: a sequence one base away is much more abundant. This sample includes further DNA sequences coding for the same CDR3. This chain joins TRBV6-5 and TRBJ1-1; D perhaps matches TRBD1 (5 bases). Trimming pared 4 bases from V and 1 base from J, leaving 7 bases between. CDR1 and CDR2 (germline): MNHEY, SVGAGI. The CDR3 spans 13 residues. The CDR3 sequence is CASSSGQNTEAFF. The CDR3 DNA sequence: TGTGCCAGCAGTTCTGGACAGAACACTGAAGCTTTCTTT.

Comment on this clone: Other DNA sequences within the sample encode an identical CDR3. The chain uses TRBV11-2 and TRBJ1-2; D is unclear. This CDR3 contains 14 residues. Trimming cost V 0 bases and J 5 bases, with 10 bases left between them. Germline loops: CDR1 SGHAT, CDR2 FQNNGV. CDR3: CASSLEGQLYGYTF. Here the CDR3 DNA reads TGTGCCAGCAGCTTAGAGGGCCAACTTTATGGCTACACCTTC.

V gene TRBV6-8 combines with J gene TRBJ2-2; 12 nucleotides match TRBD1. This CDR3 region has 20 residues. The J segment lost 7 bases and the V segment lost 5 bases, leaving 20 bases of the junction unmatched. Germline loops: CDR1 MNHGY, CDR2 SAAAGT. Here the CDR3 DNA reads TGTGCCAGCAGTCACCCGGGACAGGGGGCGATTCGAAGGATGGGCGGGGAGCTGTTTTTT. Amino acids: CASSHPGQGAIRRMGGELFF.

This rearrangement joins TRBV29-1 to TRBJ1-5; the match to TRBD1 covers 7 bases. From germline, CDR1 is SQVTM and CDR2 ANQGSEA. V trimming: 6 bases; J trimming: 0 bases; junction bases outside the gene matches: 2. The length of the CDR3 is 13 residues. CDR3: CSVGTDSNQPQHF. The CDR3 nucleotides read TGCAGCGTCGGGACAGATAGCAATCAGCCCCAGCATTTT.

The chain combines TRBV5-5 with TRBJ1-6, with D possibly TRBD1 on 6 matching bases. V gave up 0 bases and J gave up 7 bases, with 11 bases separating them. The CDR3 sequence is 15 residues long. Per the germline V gene, CDR1 is SGHKS and CDR2 is YYEKEE (reference sequence). CDR3 DNA sequence: TGTGCCAGCAGCTTGGATCCAGGGGTAAATTCACCCCTCCACTTT. Protein product: CASSLDPGVNSPLHF.

The chain carries TRBV27 and TRBJ2-1, with TRBD2 matching 12 bases. The CDR3 is made up of 18 amino acids. CDR1 and CDR2 from the germline V gene are MNHEY and SMNVEV (reference sequence). V was clipped by 2 bases and J by 9 bases; unmatched bases: 14. CDR3 nucleotides: TGTGCCAGCAGTTTAACTAGACTAGCGGGGGTGAAAGGAGGTGAGCAGTTCTTC. Translation gives CASSLTRLAGVKGGEQFF.

The count of this clone is one. The J gene is TRBJ2-7, the V gene TRBV10-3, with D perhaps TRBD1 (5 bases). The CDR3 extends over 15 amino acids. Trimming pared 1 base from V and 1 base from J, leaving 11 bases between. Germline V CDR1 and CDR2: ENHRY, SYGVKD. The CDR3 coding sequence is TGTGCCATCAGTGAGTTCCAGGGAAGGTCCTACGAGCAGTACTTC. As protein: CAISEFQGRSYEQYF.

The V call is TRBV5-1, the J call TRBJ2-7, with D possibly TRBD2 on 5 matching bases. The V end lost 5 bases, the J end lost 4 bases, and 13 bases lay between the germline ends. The V gene's germline CDR1 is SGHRS and CDR2 YFSETQ. CDR3 size: 13 residues. CDR3 region: CASRSTGKYEQYF. CDR3 nucleotides: TGCGCCAGCAGATCAACGGGGAAATACGAGCAGTACTTC.

The chain carries TRBV7-2 and TRBJ2-5; TRBD2 matches 11 bases. The CDR3 is 17 amino acids. Germline trimming cut 1 base from V and 0 bases from J; bases unmatched to any gene: 4. Germline loops: CDR1 SGHTA, CDR2 FQGNSA. CDR3 sequence (DNA): TGTGCCAGCAGCTTAGTGGCTAGCGGGGGGTACCAAGAGACCCAGTACTTC. As protein: CASSLVASGGYQETQYF. Full variable domain (rest looked up from reference TRBV7-2 and TRBJ2-5): GAGVSQSPSNKVTEKGKDVELRCDPISGHTALYWYRQSLGQGLEFLIYFQGNSAPDKSGLPSDRFSAERTGGSVSTLTIQRTQQEDSAVYLCASSLVASGGYQETQYFGPGTRLLVL.

In DNA, the CDR3 is TGTGCCAGTATTCCACAGGGTCGTCGTGAAGCTTTCTTT. It is translated as CASIPQGRREAFF. This chain uses TRBV19 with TRBJ1-1; a weak D match, TRBD1 (6 bases). The ends were cut back, 7 bases at V and 7 bases at J, with 16 bases in the middle. The CDR3 contains 13 residues. Germline V gene sequence: CDR1 LNHDA, CDR2 SQIVND (reference sequence).

The chain recombines TRBV19 with TRBJ1-5; D gene ambiguous. Germline V lookup: CDR1 LNHDA, CDR2 SQIVND (reference sequence). V was cut by 3 bases and J by 4 bases, with 13 bases left in between. There are 15 residues in the CDR3. CDR3 coding DNA: TGTGCCAGTAGTATTGCGACGGCTAGGAATCAGCCCCAGCATTTT. This encodes CASSIATARNQPQHF.

The chain carries TRBV21-1 and TRBJ1-2; the table's D call TRBD1 went unverified against the DNA. TRBV21-1 is marked as a pseudogene. This CDR3 contains 11 residues. CDR3 protein: CASSKQSDYTF. CDR3 bases: TGTGCCAGCAGCAAACAGTCCGACTACACCTTC.

The chain couples TRBV2 to TRBJ2-1, with 8 bases that match TRBD1. This CDR3 comprises 14 residues. Germline lookup yields CDR1 SNHLY and CDR2 FYNNEI. J was trimmed by 4 bases and V by 4 bases; bases with no gene match: 3. CDR3 protein: CASSVWDRYNEQFF. The DNA for the CDR3 is TGTGCCAGCAGTGTGTGGGACAGGTACAATGAGCAGTTCTTC. Full variable domain (remainder filled in from reference TRBV2 and TRBJ2-1): EPEVTQTPSHQVTQMGQEVILRCVPISNHLYFYWYRQILGQKVEFLVSFYNNEISEKSEIFDDQFSVERPDGSNFTLKIRSTKLEDSAMYFCASSVWDRYNEQFFGPGTRLTVL.

This clone occurred a few times. The chain is built from TRBV29-1 and TRBJ1-2; 9 bases match TRBD1. The germline V gene has CDR1 SQVTM and CDR2 ANQGSEA. V trimming: 4 bases; J trimming: 4 bases; junction bases outside the gene matches: 10. This CDR3 has 15 amino acids. The CDR3 reads CSVVLQGAISYGYTF. The DNA for the CDR3 is TGCAGCGTTGTCTTACAGGGGGCCATTTCCTATGGCTACACCTTC.

This clone was seen only a few times. The chain is built from TRBV4-1 and TRBJ2-5; possible D gene TRBD2, 6 bases. V was shortened by 2 bases and J by 0 bases, with 7 bases between the two germline ends. The CDR3 runs to 14 residues. CDR1 and CDR2 from the germline V gene are MGHRA and YSYEKL. The CDR3 DNA follows: TGCGCCAGCAGCCAATGGGACTACCAAGAGACCCAGTACTTC. It is translated as CASSQWDYQETQYF.

The V gene is TRBV20-1, the J gene TRBJ1-1; 7 bases match TRBD1. V was clipped by 3 bases and J by 10 bases; unmatched bases: 5. The CDR3 covers 11 residues. CDR1 is DFQATT and CDR2 is SNEGSKA in the germline V gene (reference sequence). The CDR3 sequence: CSASGAGGAFF. The CDR3 DNA sequence: TGCAGTGCTAGTGGGGCAGGGGGAGCTTTCTTT.

The chain employs TRBV14 and TRBJ1-2, with D unresolved. This CDR3 is built from 15 residues. V dropped 0 bases and J dropped 1 base, with 9 bases sitting between them. Germline V gene lookup returns CDR1 SGHDN and CDR2 FVKESK. The CDR3 loop is CASSQERSVNYGYTF. The CDR3, as DNA: TGTGCCAGCAGCCAAGAGCGGTCAGTTAACTATGGCTACACCTTC.

This chain connects TRBV6-2 or TRBV6-3 to TRBJ1-5; D is ambiguous. In germline, CDR1 is MNHEY, CDR2 SVGEGT. The ends were cut back, 4 bases at V and 6 bases at J, with 22 bases in the middle. This CDR3 is built from 17 residues. In nucleotides, the CDR3 is TGTGCCAGCAGTTCCCCGGTTACGTGGGTGGTAGCTCAGCCCCAGCATTTT. Its protein is CASSSPVTWVVAQPQHF.

The gene calls are TRBV18 and TRBJ1-1; a weak D match, TRBD1 (5 bases). The CDR3 runs 14 residues. V lost 3 bases to trimming and J lost 2 bases, with 10 bases between them. Germline-derived CDR1 and CDR2 are KGHSH and LQKENI. This chain's CDR3 is CASSPGTFNTEAFF. The CDR3 DNA reads TGTGCCAGCTCACCCGGGACTTTCAACACTGAAGCTTTCTTT. Together with reference TRBV18 and TRBJ1-1, the CDR3 gives the full variable domain: NAGVMQNPRHLVRRRGQEARLRCSPMKGHSHVYWYRQLPEEGLKFMVYLQKENIIDESGMPKERFSAEFPKEGPSILRIQQVVRGDSAAYFCASSPGTFNTEAFFGQGTRLTVV.

V is TRBV7-8 and J is TRBJ2-7, with TRBD2 identical over 14 bases. V gave up 1 base and J gave up 2 bases; unmatched junction bases: 7. From germline, CDR1 is SGHVS and CDR2 FQNEAQ. CDR3 size: 18 residues. The CDR3 nucleotides are TGTGCCAGCAGCTTAGGAAGCCGGACTAGCGGGAGGACCTACGAGCAGTACTTC. Translating gives CASSLGSRTSGRTYEQYF.

This clone has a single count. The rearrangement joins TRBV6-5 to TRBJ2-5, with TRBD1 identical over 9 bases. Germline CDR1 is MNHEY and CDR2 is SVGAGI. The CDR3 is 14 residues long. Germline trimming cut 7 bases from V and 5 bases from J; bases unmatched to any gene: 8. DNA for the CDR3: TGTGCCAGCACATTAACAGGGGGCGGGGAGACCCAGTACTTC. Its protein is CASTLTGGGETQYF.

J is TRBJ1-2 and V is TRBV5-6; D is uncertain. The ends were cut back, 4 bases at V and 0 bases at J, with 16 bases in the middle. Germline CDR1 and CDR2: SGHDT and YYEEEE. The CDR3 length is 16 residues. The CDR3: CASSLGYGEANYGYTF. The CDR3 DNA follows: TGTGCCAGCAGCCTCGGGTACGGGGAAGCTAACTATGGCTACACCTTC. The variable domain in full, completed from reference TRBV5-6 and TRBJ1-2, reads DAGVTQSPTHLIKTRGQQVTLRCSPKSGHDTVSWYQQALGQGPQFIFQYYEEEERQRGNFPDRFSGHQFPNYSSELNVNALLLGDSALYLCASSLGYGEANYGYTFGSGTRLTVV.

The rearrangement links TRBV20-1 to TRBJ2-4; 7 bases align to TRBD1. With V trimmed by 3 bases and J by 3 bases, 14 bases remained unmatched. Germline V lookup: CDR1 DFQATT, CDR2 SNEGSKA (reference sequence). This CDR3 spans 17 amino acids. CDR3 nucleotide sequence: TGCAGTGCTAGTAGGCCTATGCCCCGGGACAGCAAAAACATTCAGTACTTC. It specifies CSASRPMPRDSKNIQYF.

V gene TRBV5-1 combines with J gene TRBJ1-2; D unresolved. This CDR3 region has 13 residues. Germline CDR1 and CDR2: SGHRS and YFSETQ. Trimming cost V 5 bases and J 2 bases, with 10 bases left between them. CDR3 protein: CASSLPGNYGYTF. The CDR3 DNA sequence: TGCGCCAGCAGTCTGCCAGGAAACTATGGCTACACCTTC.

This clone was found many times. The V and J genes are TRBV9 and TRBJ1-2; no firm D call. The CDR3 length is 15 residues. Germline V gene lookup returns CDR1 SGDLS and CDR2 YYNGEE. V was clipped by 0 bases and J by 5 bases, with 14 bases between them. CDR3 loop: CASSVESDWAYGYTF. CDR3 sequence (DNA): TGTGCCAGCAGCGTAGAATCGGATTGGGCTTATGGCTACACCTTC.

CDR3 coding DNA: TGTGCCAGCAGCAAACAAACCTTTCCGGAGGGGGCAGTCGGAAACACCATATATTTT. Amino acid sequence: CASSKQTFPEGAVGNTIYF. The chain combines TRBV21-1 with TRBJ1-3; TRBD1 is the table's D call and was not checked against the DNA. TRBV21-1 represents a pseudogene. This CDR3 has 19 amino acids.

V usage is TRBV3-1 (or the pseudogene TRBV3-2) and J usage is TRBJ1-2; no clear D. The CDR3 covers 13 residues. CDR1 is LGHDT, CDR2 YNNKEL, per germline (reference sequence). V was cut by 1 base and J by 6 bases, with 9 bases left in between. CDR3 sequence reads: CASSQGKSDGYTF. CDR3 nucleotides: TGTGCCAGCAGCCAAGGGAAAAGCGATGGCTACACCTTC.